The 26 T cell receptor beta chains presented below share a single source sample, sequenced in a study of blood T cell repertoires in COVID-19. Some clones are missing from TCRdb's copy, which holds only in-frame ones; the method was immunoSEQ multiplex PCR. This sample has roughly 240,000 clones; 86% occur once, and the top ten carry approximately 5.5%. What was sequenced was peripheral blood. The receptor set was obtained from a woman aged 80 or older with COVID-19, enrolled during active disease.

The rearrangement joins TRBV7-9 to TRBJ1-2; 8 bases line up with TRBD1. Looked up from germline, CDR1 is SEHNR and CDR2 is FQNEAQ (reference sequence). The ends lost 4 bases at V and 4 bases at J; junction bases unmatched: 8. CDR3 length equals 15 residues. The CDR3 loop reads CASSSPDRVGYGYTF. CDR3 coding DNA: TGTGCCAGCAGCTCCCCGGACAGGGTCGGCTATGGCTACACCTTC.

The rearrangement uses TRBV5-1 and TRBJ2-2, with 10 bases matching TRBD1. The germline V gene has CDR1 SGHRS and CDR2 YFSETQ. The CDR3 consists of 14 residues. Trimming removed 5 bases from V and 8 bases from J; junction bases left unmatched: 6. CDR3 nucleotide sequence: TGCGCCAGCAGGACCGGGACAGGGGTAGGGGAGCTGTTTTTT. It translates to CASRTGTGVGELFF. Supplemented by reference TRBV5-1 and TRBJ2-2, the full variable domain reads KAGVTQTPRYLIKTRGQQVTLSCSPISGHRSVSWYQQTPGQGLQFLFEYFSETQRNKGNFPGRFSGRQFSNSRSEMNVSTLELGDSALYLCASRTGTGVGELFFGEGSRLTVL.

The chain has TRBV6-4 and TRBJ1-1; D is unresolved. CDR3 length: 15 residues. V dropped 2 bases and J dropped 6 bases, with 16 bases sitting between them. In germline, CDR1 is MRHNA, CDR2 SNTAGT. CDR3 bases: TGTGCCAGCAGTGACCAGACTCCTCAGACGGCTGAAGCTTTCTTT. This encodes CASSDQTPQTAEAFF.

The chain has TRBV5-1 and TRBJ2-3; TRBD2 agrees at 7 bases. CDR1 SGHRS and CDR2 YFSETQ come from the germline V gene. The CDR3 has 15 amino acids. V was pared by 4 bases and J by 5 bases, with 10 bases of the junction left unmatched. The CDR3 coding sequence is TGCGCCAGCAGCGTACACAGCCGGGGGGAAGATACGCAGTATTTT. Amino acid sequence: CASSVHSRGEDTQYF.

The CDR3 protein is CAWSFGRKEEAFF. DNA of the CDR3: TGTGCCTGGAGCTTCGGTCGCAAAGAAGAAGCTTTCTTT. The chain joins TRBV30 to TRBJ1-1; D gene uncertain. V lost 3 bases and J 8 bases, leaving 16 bases between the germline ends. CDR1 and CDR2 from the germline V gene are GTSNPN and SVGIG (reference sequence). The CDR3 covers 13 residues.

This clone was detected many times. The V gene is TRBV5-4, the J gene TRBJ2-2; 7 nucleotides align to TRBD1. The CDR3 is 17 residues long. V shed 0 bases, J shed 3 bases, and the junction held 8 bases outside the gene matches. Per the germline V gene, CDR1 is SGHNT and CDR2 is YYREEE (reference sequence). CDR3 amino acids: CASSLGGRGPDTGELFF. CDR3 bases: TGTGCCAGCAGCTTGGGGGGAAGGGGGCCTGACACCGGGGAGCTGTTTTTT.

The rearrangement joins TRBV28 to TRBJ2-2; weak D call: TRBD2 (6 bases). The V end lost 6 bases, the J end lost 1 base, and 15 bases lay between the germline ends. There are 16 residues in the CDR3. Germline CDR1 reads MDHEN; CDR2 reads SYDVKM. The CDR3 reads CASRVRRGGNTGELFF. CDR3 bases: TGTGCCAGCAGGGTCCGGCGGGGCGGGAACACCGGGGAGCTGTTTTTT.

The chain links TRBV12-3 or TRBV12-4 to TRBJ1-1; D gene uncertain. The CDR3 runs 12 residues. The V gene lost 3 bases and the J gene lost 8 bases, with 10 bases spanning the gap. The CDR3 DNA is TGTGCCAGCAGTTTGTCTACCTACGAAGCTTTCTTT. Its protein product is CASSLSTYEAFF.

Only one count was recorded for this clone. V usage is TRBV10-2 and J usage is TRBJ2-2, with a weak D call TRBD2 (5 bases). This CDR3 is built from 16 residues. CDR1 and CDR2 (germline): WSHSY, SAAADI. V shed 3 bases and J shed 6 bases, with 17 bases lying between them. The CDR3 sequence: CASSEGLRVFSGELFF. For the CDR3, the DNA is TGCGCCAGCAGTGAAGGACTGCGAGTTTTCTCCGGGGAGCTGTTTTTT.

The gene calls are TRBV28 and TRBJ1-2; D is ambiguous. Trimming took 7 bases from V and 4 from J, leaving 13 bases between them. The germline gives CDR1 MDHEN, CDR2 SYDVKM. There are 13 residues in the CDR3. In DNA form, the CDR3 reads TGTGCCAGCACCGCGTCGGGAATCTATGGCTACACCTTC. This sequence encodes CASTASGIYGYTF.

V gene TRBV7-9 combines with J gene TRBJ2-2; a weak D match, TRBD1 (6 bases). The germline V gene has CDR1 SEHNR and CDR2 FQNEAQ (reference sequence). Trimming shortened V by 8 bases and J by 0 bases, and 10 bases separated the two germline ends. There are 14 residues in the CDR3. The CDR3 bases are TGTGCCAGCCGACAGGCCTCGAACACCGGGGAGCTGTTTTTT. Encoded protein: CASRQASNTGELFF.

The J gene is TRBJ2-3, the V gene TRBV2; TRBD2 agrees at 8 bases. V lost 5 bases to trimming and J lost 0 bases; unmatched junction nucleotides: 10. The CDR3 is 17 amino acids. Germline assignment: CDR1 SNHLY and CDR2 FYNNEI. The CDR3 DNA sequence: TGTGCCAGCAGTAATGGGCGGGGGGTAGCTAGCACAGATACGCAGTATTTT. It translates to CASSNGRGVASTDTQYF.

DNA of the CDR3: TGTGCCAGCAGTCGCAGACAGGGCAGGACTAATGAAAAACTGTTTTTT. Protein sequence: CASSRRQGRTNEKLFF. This chain connects TRBV7-9 to TRBJ1-4, with 7 bases identical to TRBD1. The CDR3 is 16 amino acids. Per the germline V gene, CDR1 is SEHNR and CDR2 is FQNEAQ (reference sequence). The ends lost 6 bases at V and 2 bases at J; junction bases unmatched: 9. Together with reference TRBV7-9 and TRBJ1-4, the CDR3 gives the full variable domain: DTGVSQNPRHKITKRGQNVTFRCDPISEHNRLYWYRQTLGQGPEFLTYFQNEAQLEKSRLLSDRFSAERPKGSFSTLEIQRTEQGDSAMYLCASSRRQGRTNEKLFFGSGTQLSVL.

V is TRBV15 and J is TRBJ1-1; D remains ambiguous. Germline V gene lookup returns CDR1 LNHNV and CDR2 YYDKDF (reference sequence). CDR3 size: 14 residues. The ends were cut back, 0 bases at V and 2 bases at J, with 7 bases in the middle. The CDR3 reads CATSRDSYNTEAFF. As DNA, the CDR3 is TGTGCCACCAGCAGAGACTCTTATAACACTGAAGCTTTCTTT.

The V and J genes are TRBV5-1 and TRBJ2-7; 11 positions match TRBD1. The ends lost 5 bases at V and 3 bases at J; junction bases unmatched: 13. CDR3 size: 17 residues. Germline values: CDR1 SGHRS, CDR2 YFSETQ. CDR3 in DNA: TGCGCCAGCAGTCTAGGGACAGGGGGTAATTCTCTCTACGAGCAGTACTTC. Translating it yields CASSLGTGGNSLYEQYF.

The chain recombines TRBV24-1 with TRBJ2-3, with 8 bases identical to TRBD2. CDR1 and CDR2 from the germline V gene are KGHDR and SFDVKD. The CDR3 spans 15 residues. Trimming cost V 5 bases and J 6 bases; bases outside gene matches: 9. This CDR3 is CATSVQRGTRDTQYF. CDR3 DNA sequence: TGTGCCACCAGTGTCCAGCGGGGGACCAGGGATACGCAGTATTTT.

This chain links TRBV11-2 with TRBJ2-7; weak D call: TRBD1 (6 bases). Germline V gives CDR1 SGHAT, CDR2 FQNNGV. V shed 3 bases and J shed 1 base, with 10 bases lying between them. The CDR3 extends over 14 amino acids. As DNA, the CDR3 is TGTGCCAGCAGCTTTTCTGGACAGTCCTACGAGCAGTACTTC. Translated: CASSFSGQSYEQYF.

About this clone: The same CDR3 arises from other DNA sequences in this sample as well. The rearrangement joins TRBV5-1 to TRBJ2-3; D may be TRBD1 (5 bases). The germline V gene has CDR1 SGHRS and CDR2 YFSETQ. Deletions cut 1 base from V and 0 bases from J, with 9 bases between. The CDR3 is 15 amino acids. CDR3 residues: CASSLTGSSTDTQYF. The CDR3 DNA is TGCGCCAGCAGCTTGACAGGTTCTAGCACAGATACGCAGTATTTT.

This chain links TRBV3-1 (or the pseudogene TRBV3-2) with TRBJ2-1; TRBD2 aligns across 10 bases. The germline V gene encodes CDR1 LGHDT and CDR2 YNNKEL (reference sequence). This CDR3 comprises 15 residues. The junction had 5 bases not matched to a gene; V was cut back by 6 bases and J by 3 bases. The CDR3 reads CASSPAGGSYNEQFF. The CDR3, as DNA: TGTGCCAGCAGTCCAGCGGGGGGGAGCTACAATGAGCAGTTCTTC.

The rearrangement links TRBV5-1 to TRBJ1-2, with TRBD1 identical over 8 bases. This CDR3 region has 14 residues. V lost 5 bases and J lost 1; bases outside the gene matches: 4. The germline CDR1 and CDR2 sequences are SGHRS and YFSETQ. CDR3 amino acids: CASSSDRGNYGYTF. The CDR3 DNA is TGCGCCAGCAGTTCCGACAGGGGTAACTATGGCTACACCTTC.

The chain links TRBV27 to TRBJ1-4; TRBD1 matches 7 bases. Unmatched junction bases numbered 13, after V lost 2 bases and J lost 7 bases. This CDR3 comprises 17 residues. Germline V CDR1 and CDR2: MNHEY, SMNVEV (reference sequence). The CDR3 nucleotides are TGTGCCAGCAGTTTACTGCCCCGCAGGGGGGTAGGTGAAAAACTGTTTTTT. Translation gives CASSLLPRRGVGEKLFF.

This rearrangement joins TRBV7-8 to TRBJ1-3, with D possibly TRBD1 on 6 matching bases. Trimming removed 1 base at V and 4 bases at J, with 17 bases between. Germline lookup yields CDR1 SGHVS and CDR2 FQNEAQ. The CDR3 extends over 17 amino acids. In DNA, the CDR3 is TGTGCCAGCAGCTTAGTCCTAGGACAGACGCGGGGAAACACCATATATTTT. Encoded protein: CASSLVLGQTRGNTIYF.

The chain has TRBV27 and TRBJ1-5; tentatively, D is TRBD1 (5 bases). The CDR3 sequence is 14 residues long. Trimming removed 3 bases at V and 7 bases at J, with 13 bases between. The germline V gene encodes CDR1 MNHEY and CDR2 SMNVEV (reference sequence). The CDR3 here is CASSFTRGTQPQHF. In nucleotides, the CDR3 is TGTGCCAGCAGTTTCACTCGGGGGACGCAGCCCCAGCATTTT.

This chain joins TRBV5-1 and TRBJ1-6; TRBD1 agrees at 9 bases. This CDR3 spans 18 amino acids. The J segment lost 0 bases and the V segment lost 4 bases, leaving 8 bases of the junction unmatched. CDR1 is SGHRS, CDR2 YFSETQ, per germline. The CDR3 sequence is CASSIGQGIGSYNSPLHF. The CDR3 DNA reads as TGCGCCAGCAGCATCGGACAGGGGATCGGCTCCTATAATTCACCCCTCCACTTT.

The chain links TRBV28 to TRBJ2-2; tentative D call: TRBD1 (6 bases). V dropped 6 bases and J dropped 6 bases, with 14 bases sitting between them. CDR3 length equals 14 residues. Germline values: CDR1 MDHEN, CDR2 SYDVKM. The CDR3 coding sequence is TGTGCCAGCAGACGGGACACCGGGTCCGGGGAGCTGTTTTTT. Protein sequence: CASRRDTGSGELFF.

This clone has just one count. The CDR3 DNA sequence: TGTGCCAGCACTAGGGGACAGCTCTATGGCTACACCTTC. It translates to CASTRGQLYGYTF. The chain recombines TRBV12-3 or TRBV12-4 with TRBJ1-2; TRBD1 aligns across 7 bases. The CDR3 length is 13 residues. Germline trimming cut 7 bases from V and 4 bases from J; bases unmatched to any gene: 6.